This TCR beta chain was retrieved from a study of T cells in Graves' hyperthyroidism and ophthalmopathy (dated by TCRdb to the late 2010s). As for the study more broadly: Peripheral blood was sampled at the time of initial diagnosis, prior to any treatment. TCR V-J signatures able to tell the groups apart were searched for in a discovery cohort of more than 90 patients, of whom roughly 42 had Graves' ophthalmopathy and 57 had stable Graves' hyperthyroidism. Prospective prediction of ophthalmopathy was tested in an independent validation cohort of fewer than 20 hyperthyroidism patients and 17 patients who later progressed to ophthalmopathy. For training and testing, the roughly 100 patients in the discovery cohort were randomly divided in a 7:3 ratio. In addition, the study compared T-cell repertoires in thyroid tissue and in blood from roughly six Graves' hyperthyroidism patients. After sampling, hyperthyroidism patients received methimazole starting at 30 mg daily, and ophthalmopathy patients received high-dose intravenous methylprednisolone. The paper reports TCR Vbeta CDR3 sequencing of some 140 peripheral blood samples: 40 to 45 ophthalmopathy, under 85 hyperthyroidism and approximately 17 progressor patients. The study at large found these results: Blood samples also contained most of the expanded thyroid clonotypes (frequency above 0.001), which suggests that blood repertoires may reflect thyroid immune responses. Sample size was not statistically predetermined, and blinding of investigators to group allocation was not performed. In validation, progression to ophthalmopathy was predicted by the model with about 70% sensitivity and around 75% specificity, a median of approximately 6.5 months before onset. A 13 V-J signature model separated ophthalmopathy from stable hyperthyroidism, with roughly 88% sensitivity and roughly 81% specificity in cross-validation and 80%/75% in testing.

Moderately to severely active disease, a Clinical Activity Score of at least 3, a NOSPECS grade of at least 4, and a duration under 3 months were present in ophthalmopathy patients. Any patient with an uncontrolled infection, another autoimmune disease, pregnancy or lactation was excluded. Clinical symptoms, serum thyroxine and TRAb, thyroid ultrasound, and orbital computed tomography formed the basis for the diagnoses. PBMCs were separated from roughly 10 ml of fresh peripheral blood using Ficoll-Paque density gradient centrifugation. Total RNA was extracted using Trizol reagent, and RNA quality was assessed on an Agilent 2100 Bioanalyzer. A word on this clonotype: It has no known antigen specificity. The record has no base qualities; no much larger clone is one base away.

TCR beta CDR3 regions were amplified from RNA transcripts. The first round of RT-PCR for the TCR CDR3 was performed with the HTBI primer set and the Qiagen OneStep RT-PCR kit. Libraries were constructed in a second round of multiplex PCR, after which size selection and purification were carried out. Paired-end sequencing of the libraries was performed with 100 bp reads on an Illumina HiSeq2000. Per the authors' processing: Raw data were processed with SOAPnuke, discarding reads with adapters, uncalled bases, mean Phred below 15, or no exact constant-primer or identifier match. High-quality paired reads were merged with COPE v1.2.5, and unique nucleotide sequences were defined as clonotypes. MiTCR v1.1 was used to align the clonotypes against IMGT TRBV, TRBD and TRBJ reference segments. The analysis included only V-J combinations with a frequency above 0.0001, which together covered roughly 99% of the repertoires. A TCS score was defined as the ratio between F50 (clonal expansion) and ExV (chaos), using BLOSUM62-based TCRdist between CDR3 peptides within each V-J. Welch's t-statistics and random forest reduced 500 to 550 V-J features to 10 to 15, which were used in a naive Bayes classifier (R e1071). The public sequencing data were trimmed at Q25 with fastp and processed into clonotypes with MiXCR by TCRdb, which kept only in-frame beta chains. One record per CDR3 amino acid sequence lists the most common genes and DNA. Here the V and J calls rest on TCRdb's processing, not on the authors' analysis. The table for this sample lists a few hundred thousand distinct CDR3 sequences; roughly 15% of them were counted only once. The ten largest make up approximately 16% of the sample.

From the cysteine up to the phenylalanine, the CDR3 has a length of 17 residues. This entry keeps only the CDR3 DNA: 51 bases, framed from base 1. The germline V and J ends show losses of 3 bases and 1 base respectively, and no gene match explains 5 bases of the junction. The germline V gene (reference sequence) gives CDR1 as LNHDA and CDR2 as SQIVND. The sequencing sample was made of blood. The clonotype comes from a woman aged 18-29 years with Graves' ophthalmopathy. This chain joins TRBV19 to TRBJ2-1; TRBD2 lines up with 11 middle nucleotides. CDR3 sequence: CASSMLAGGGSYNEQFF. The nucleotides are TGTGCCAGTAGTATGCTAGCGGGAGGAGGATCCTACAATGAGCAGTTCTTC.